This is a list of T cell receptor beta chains from one sample in a study of beta chain features in type 1 diabetes. Only in-frame clones appear in the TCRdb table, and some are missing; sequencing was by immunoSEQ multiplex PCR. The data hold roughly 150,000 clones, with roughly 8% observed a single time. Material for sequencing was central memory CD4+ T cells from blood. Every receptor here comes from a man aged 18 to 29 in good health. The CDR3 runs from the conserved cysteine through the conserved F or W. Fields, in order: V gene, clone size, J gene, D gene, CDR3 DNA, CDR3 protein. A D gene is named only where the DNA matches it firmly. Clone size is not always given. Where it is, it says once, few, many or a class for expanded clones.

TRBV4-1	few	TRBJ2-6	.	TGCGCCAGCAGCCAAGTACACGGGGTAATGGCCCTCGGCTCTGGGGCCAACGTCCTGACTTTC	CASSQVHGVMALGSGANVLTF
TRBV5-1	few	TRBJ2-5	.	TGCGCCAGCAGCTTGGGGACACCCCGGTGGGAGACCCAGTACTTC	CASSLGTPRWETQYF
TRBV7-2	.	TRBJ1-2	.	TGTGCCAGCAGCACACTAAGGGGCTACACCTTC	CASSTLRGYTF
TRBV7-2	few	TRBJ1-5	.	TGTGCCAGCAGCCCTCTGGGGCAGGGGAGCAATCAGCCCCAGCATTTT	CASSPLGQGSNQPQHF
TRBV7-2	.	TRBJ1-1	TRBD1	TGTGCCAGCAGCTTAGCGAGGGGGCCGGACACTGAAGCTTTCTTT	CASSLARGPDTEAFF
TRBV4-3	.	TRBJ1-6	.	TGCGCCAGCAGCCAAGATCCCGCAGGGTCAAATTCACCCCTCCACTTT	CASSQDPAGSNSPLHF
TRBV5-1	.	TRBJ1-5	TRBD1	TGCGCCAGCAGCTTCCAGGGGGCGGTCGATCAGCCCCAGCATTTT	CASSFQGAVDQPQHF
TRBV6-5	few	TRBJ2-2	TRBD2	TGTGCCAGCAGAAGTAGACTAGCGAGGGCCGGGGAGCTGTTTTTT	CASRSRLARAGELFF
TRBV4-1	.	TRBJ2-6	.	TGCGCCAGCAGCCAAGATACAATGAGACAAGTGAACTCTGGGGCCAACGTCCTGACTTTC	CASSQDTMRQVNSGANVLTF
TRBV18	few	TRBJ2-5	.	TGTGCCAGCTCAGTACAAGAGACCCAGTACTTC	CASSVQETQYF
TRBV4-2	.	TRBJ1-1	TRBD1	TGTGCCAGCAGTCATACAGGGGGAAAGAACACTGAAGCTTTCTTT	CASSHTGGKNTEAFF
TRBV2	.	TRBJ2-5	TRBD1	TGTGCCAGCAGGCTGGACAGGGGATTCGGTGAGCAGTACTTC	CASRLDRGFGEQYF
TRBV7-2	many	TRBJ2-3	.	TGTGCCAGCAGCTTAGGTCAGGGGATCGGGATCACAGATACGCAGTATTTT	CASSLGQGIGITDTQYF
TRBV5-1	few	TRBJ2-3	TRBD2	TGCGCCAGCAGCTGGGGACTAGCGGGGGAAGATACGCAGTATTTT	CASSWGLAGEDTQYF
TRBV7-9	few	TRBJ2-1	TRBD2	TGTGCCAGCAGCTTAGAGGGGACTAGCGGGAGGATTGAGCAGTTCTTC	CASSLEGTSGRIEQFF
TRBV7-3	.	TRBJ2-1	.	TGTGCCAGCAGCTTCGCCGCACAGGGTAGTGGATACAATGAGCAGTTCTTC	CASSFAAQGSGYNEQFF
TRBV6-5	few	TRBJ2-7	TRBD2	TGTGCCAGCAGTTCTTACGCCGGGACTAACCTGAAGGAGCAGTACTTC	CASSSYAGTNLKEQYF
TRBV30	few	TRBJ1-1	.	TGTGCCTGGAGTGAGGGACTTGAGAACACTGAAGCTTTCTTT	CAWSEGLENTEAFF
TRBV9	.	TRBJ1-1	.	TGTGCCAGCAGCGCGACGGGAGGGCGGAACACTGAAGCTTTCTTT	CASSATGGRNTEAFF
TRBV28	few	TRBJ2-7	TRBD1	TGTGCCAGCACCTCCGCAGGGACAGGGGGATTTGAGCAGTACTTC	CASTSAGTGGFEQYF
TRBV30	many	TRBJ2-1	TRBD1	TGTGCCTGGGGCAGGGGACAGGGAACGCATGAGCAGTTCTTC	CAWGRGQGTHEQFF
TRBV27	few	TRBJ2-6	TRBD1	TGTGCCAGCAGTCGCGGACAGGGTTGGTCTGGGGCCAACGTCCTGACTTTC	CASSRGQGWSGANVLTF
TRBV5-4	.	TRBJ2-5	.	TGTGCCAGCAGCTTTAGCATCCAAGAGACCCAGTACTTC	CASSFSIQETQYF
TRBV7-2	.	TRBJ1-1	.	TGTGCCAGCAGCGGACAGACTGAAGCTTTCTTT	CASSGQTEAFF
TRBV7-2	.	TRBJ2-1	TRBD2	TGTGCCAGCAGCCTGGCGGGGGGGCCGTACAATGAGCAGTTCTTC	CASSLAGGPYNEQFF
TRBV9	few	TRBJ1-3	.	TGTGCCAGCAGGGGCGGAAACACCATATATTTT	CASRGGNTIYF
TRBV28	.	TRBJ1-1	TRBD1	TGTGCCAGCAGTTTCGGCCCAAGTTTCAAGGTTCGACCAGGGGGCGATACTGAAGCTTTCTTT	CASSFGPSFKVRPGGDTEAFF
TRBV9	.	TRBJ2-1	.	TGTGCCAGCAGCGTGGGGGGAGCTGGAAATGAGCAGTTCTTC	CASSVGGAGNEQFF
TRBV27	few	TRBJ2-1	.	TGTGCCAGCAGTGGCATTACAGGGTCCTCCAACAATGAGCAGTTCTTC	CASSGITGSSNNEQFF
TRBV5-6	few	TRBJ2-2	TRBD2	TGTGCCAGCAGCTTGGGGTATGGAGCTAGCGGGTTTAACACCGGGGAGCTGTTTTTT	CASSLGYGASGFNTGELFF
TRBV7-2	few	TRBJ2-7	TRBD2	TGTGCCAGCAGCTCACGAGGCGGGGGGGACTCCTACGAGCAGTACTTC	CASSSRGGGDSYEQYF
TRBV19	few	TRBJ2-7	.	TGTGCCAGTAACCCGACAGGAACTTCCTACGAGCAGTACTTC	CASNPTGTSYEQYF
TRBV10-3	few	TRBJ1-3	.	TGTGCCATCAGGGACAGCCGCTTGGAAACCTTCTCTGGAAACACCATATATTTT	CAIRDSRLETFSGNTIYF
TRBV5-6	.	TRBJ2-7	.	TGTGCCAGCAGCCACAGGGGGGGCGACGAGCAGTACTTC	CASSHRGGDEQYF
TRBV6-5	few	TRBJ2-7	TRBD1	TGTGCCATCAGCCGGACAGGGGGTTTGTACGAGCAGTACTTC	CAISRTGGLYEQYF
TRBV6-6	few	TRBJ2-7	.	TGTGCCAGCAGTAGAACGGGCTACGAGCAGTACTTC	CASSRTGYEQYF
TRBV7-2	.	TRBJ1-1	TRBD1	TGTGCCAGCAGCTGGGGACAGAGGGGTGAAGCTTTCTTT	CASSWGQRGEAFF
TRBV5-5	.	TRBJ2-7	.	TGTGCCAGCACCTCCCCCGGGAACACCTACGAGCAGTACTTC	CASTSPGNTYEQYF
TRBV5-1	.	TRBJ2-1	.	TGCGCCAGCAGCACGAATAATGGGGCTCACAATGAGCAGTTCTTC	CASSTNNGAHNEQFF
TRBV19	.	TRBJ1-5	.	TGTGCCAGTAGTGGGCCTGATAGCAATCAGCCCCAGCATTTT	CASSGPDSNQPQHF
TRBV7-9	many	TRBJ2-7	.	TGTGCCAGCAGCTCACAGGGCTACGAGCAGTACTTC	CASSSQGYEQYF
TRBV7-2	.	TRBJ2-3	.	TGTGCCAGCAGCTCGACTAGTGGCCCAGATACGCAGTATTTT	CASSSTSGPDTQYF
TRBV5-1	.	TRBJ2-7	TRBD2	TGCGCCAGCAGCCCCCGGGATGCGGGGGGCTCCTACGAGCAGTACTTC	CASSPRDAGGSYEQYF
TRBV13	many	TRBJ1-2	.	TGTGCCAGCAGCTTAAACAGGGTCTATGGCTACACCTTC	CASSLNRVYGYTF
TRBV5-1	.	TRBJ1-1	.	TGCGCCAGCAGCCGGGGGGTCGATGGGGGAACTGAAGCTTTCTTT	CASSRGVDGGTEAFF
TRBV9	few	TRBJ2-2	TRBD2	TGTGCCAGCAAGGAACTAGCGGGGACCGGGGAGCTGTTTTTT	CASKELAGTGELFF
TRBV29-1	many	TRBJ2-7	TRBD1	TGCAGCGCGGAGGGACAGGGATCCTACGAGCAGTACTTC	CSAEGQGSYEQYF
TRBV28	many	TRBJ2-3	TRBD1	TGTGCCAGCAGGCTTCCGGGACAGGGGACAGATACGCAGTATTTT	CASRLPGQGTDTQYF
TRBV5-4	.	TRBJ2-1	TRBD2	TGTGCCAGCAGATCGGGACTAGCCGATTCCTACAATGAGCAGTTCTTC	CASRSGLADSYNEQFF
TRBV7-3	.	TRBJ2-4	TRBD2	TGTGCCAGCAGCTCCCGGACTAGCGGGGGGGCAGTCATTCAGTACTTC	CASSSRTSGGAVIQYF
TRBV7-3	few	TRBJ2-2	TRBD2	TGTGCCAGCAGCTCATCGAGCGGGAGGGCCTCCGGGGAGCTGTTTTTT	CASSSSSGRASGELFF
TRBV7-2	.	TRBJ2-7	.	TGTGCCAGCAGCCCACCGACTAGTAGAGGATACGAGCAGTACTTC	CASSPPTSRGYEQYF